The 20 T cell receptor beta chains below all came from one sample that was sequenced in a study of blood T cell repertoires in COVID-19. This table comes from immunoSEQ multiplex PCR, and its TCRdb copy is limited to in-frame clones, with some not included. The data show 50,000 to 75,000 clones, 70% to 80% seen once. The specimen was peripheral blood. The receptors here all came from a man aged 55-75 years with acute or convalescent COVID-19.

This chain connects TRBV27 to TRBJ2-1; D may be TRBD1 (6 bases). CDR1 and CDR2 from the germline V gene are MNHEY and SMNVEV (reference sequence). The V end was cut by 2 bases, the J end by 4 bases, with 9 bases between. This CDR3 has 14 residues. CDR3 sequence reads: CASSLQGLYNEQFF. The CDR3 region has the DNA TGTGCCAGCAGTTTACAGGGGCTTTACAATGAGCAGTTCTTC.

J is TRBJ2-4 and V is TRBV19; 11 nucleotides align to TRBD2. J was trimmed by 6 bases and V by 4 bases; bases with no gene match: 11. CDR1 and CDR2 (germline): LNHDA, SQIVND (reference sequence). This CDR3 is 17 amino acids long. CDR3 sequence: CASSNGLAGGGGNIQYF. The CDR3 nucleotides are TGTGCCAGTAGTAATGGCCTAGCGGGAGGAGGAGGAAACATTCAGTACTTC.

The chain links TRBV12-2 to TRBJ2-7; the D call TRBD2 from the table was never checked on the DNA. TRBV12-2 represents a pseudogene. The CDR3 consists of 12 residues. The DNA for the CDR3 is TGTGCAAGTCGCCCCCCCTGCGGCGAGCAGTACTTC. It is translated as CASRPPCGEQYF.

The V and J genes are TRBV28 and TRBJ1-5, with 12 bases lining up with TRBD1. After removal of 2 bases from V and 5 bases from J, the junction contained 4 bases not matched to a gene. CDR1 and CDR2 from the germline V gene are MDHEN and SYDVKM. The CDR3 is 16 residues long. The CDR3 loop is CASSLRGQGAHQPQHF. DNA of the CDR3: TGTGCCAGCAGTTTAAGGGGACAGGGGGCCCATCAGCCCCAGCATTTT.

V is TRBV4-3 and J is TRBJ2-7; 9 nucleotides line up with TRBD2. Trimming removed 3 bases from V and 0 bases from J; junction bases left unmatched: 0. This CDR3 comprises 14 residues. Germline CDR1 reads LGHNA; CDR2 reads YSLEER. For the CDR3, the DNA is TGCGCCAGCAGCCATAGCGGGAGCTCCTACGAGCAGTACTTC. It is translated as CASSHSGSSYEQYF.

In DNA form, the CDR3 reads TGTGCCAGCAGCCACAGGGGGCAGGGCACTGAAGCTTTCTTT. It specifies CASSHRGQGTEAFF. This sequence joins TRBV13 and TRBJ1-1; 9 nucleotides align to TRBD1. The V and J ends lost 5 bases and 4 bases, in that order; junction bases with no gene match: 5. This CDR3 region has 14 residues. The germline V gene encodes CDR1 PRHDT and CDR2 FYEKMQ (reference sequence).

The rearrangement links TRBV10-3 to TRBJ1-3; 7 positions agree with TRBD1. The junction had 10 bases not matched to a gene; V was cut back by 6 bases and J by 2 bases. Germline V lookup: CDR1 ENHRY, CDR2 SYGVKD. The CDR3 is made up of 16 amino acids. The DNA of the CDR3 is TGTGCCATCAGGGGGGACATTACAGGGGCTGGAAACACCATATATTTT. Its translation: CAIRGDITGAGNTIYF.

The chain couples TRBV5-4 to TRBJ2-7, with TRBD2 matching over 14 bases. This CDR3 is 15 amino acids long. CDR1 SGHNT and CDR2 YYREEE come from the germline V gene (reference sequence). With V trimmed by 4 bases and J by 2 bases, 2 bases remained unmatched. DNA of the CDR3: TGTGCCAGCAGCAGGGGACTAGCGGGGGCCTACGAGCAGTACTTC. As protein: CASSRGLAGAYEQYF.

CDR3 sequence (DNA): TGTGCCAGTAGTATAGATCTACCATCACCCCTCCACTTT. This sequence encodes CASSIDLPSPLHF. This sequence joins TRBV19 and TRBJ1-6, with D unclear. The CDR3 length is 13 residues. Germline values: CDR1 LNHDA, CDR2 SQIVND (reference sequence). V lost 0 bases and J lost 10, with 7 bases in between. Together with reference TRBV19 and TRBJ1-6, the CDR3 gives the full variable domain: DGGITQSPKYLFRKEGQNVTLSCEQNLNHDAMYWYRQDPGQGLRLIYYSQIVNDFQKGDIAEGYSVSREKKESFPLTVTSAQKNPTAFYLCASSIDLPSPLHFGNGTRLTVT.

The rearrangement links TRBV5-1 to TRBJ1-5; D remains ambiguous. The CDR3 consists of 14 residues. Germline V gene sequence: CDR1 SGHRS, CDR2 YFSETQ. V was pared by 0 bases and J by 6 bases, with 10 bases between. CDR3 nucleotide sequence: TGCGCCAGCAGCTTGGGAGGGTTCGGTCAGCCCCAGCATTTT. This encodes CASSLGGFGQPQHF.

The CDR3 coding sequence is TGTGCCTGGGTGACTAGCGCCCGGACCCAGTACTTC. The encoded protein is CAWVTSARTQYF. The chain uses TRBV30 and TRBJ2-5, with TRBD2 matching over 8 bases. Germline-derived CDR1 and CDR2 are GTSNPN and SVGIG (reference sequence). This CDR3 comprises 12 residues. J was trimmed by 7 bases and V by 5 bases; bases with no gene match: 6.

The genes are TRBV7-8 and TRBJ2-7, with TRBD2 matching 11 bases. The germline V gene has CDR1 SGHVS and CDR2 FQNEAQ. The trim removed 5 bases at V and 6 bases at J, leaving 9 bases unmatched. The CDR3 totals 15 residues. The CDR3 nucleotides read TGTGCCAGCAGCCTAAGACTAGCGGGGACTACCGAGCAGTACTTC. Amino acids: CASSLRLAGTTEQYF.

This clone was observed a few times. The chain carries TRBV2 and TRBJ2-7; 11 nucleotides agree with TRBD2. V shed 5 bases and J 3 bases; nucleotides not matched to a gene: 6. CDR1 is SNHLY and CDR2 is FYNNEI in the germline V gene. The CDR3 covers 15 residues. The CDR3 DNA follows: TGTGCCAGCAGTCACTCTAGCGGGAGGATCTACGAGCAGTACTTC. It yields the protein CASSHSSGRIYEQYF.

The rearrangement uses TRBV20-1 and TRBJ1-2, with D possibly being TRBD1 (6 bases). The CDR3 loop spans 11 amino acids. Deletions cut 6 bases from V and 7 bases from J, with 12 bases between. CDR1 is DFQATT and CDR2 is SNEGSKA in the germline V gene (reference sequence). The CDR3 sequence is CSANRDLGYTF. The CDR3 region has the DNA TGCAGTGCGAACAGGGACCTTGGCTACACCTTC.

V usage is TRBV18 and J usage is TRBJ2-2; perhaps TRBD2 as D (5 bases). The germline V gene has CDR1 KGHSH and CDR2 LQKENI. V was shortened by 3 bases and J by 1 base, with 6 bases between the two germline ends. This CDR3 contains 14 residues. DNA of the CDR3: TGTGCCAGCTCACCGGCGGGGAACACCGGGGAGCTGTTTTTT. Translating it yields CASSPAGNTGELFF.

The chain joins TRBV11-2 to TRBJ1-1; tentative D call: TRBD1 (6 bases). CDR1 is SGHAT and CDR2 is FQNNGV in the germline V gene. The CDR3 loop spans 15 amino acids. The V and J ends lost 1 base and 0 bases respectively, with 9 bases between them. CDR3 nucleotide sequence: TGTGCCAGCAGCTTAGGTCCAGGGGTGAACACTGAAGCTTTCTTT. Translated, it gives CASSLGPGVNTEAFF.

This clone showed up just a few times. This chain uses TRBV10-3 with TRBJ1-1; 8 nucleotides line up with TRBD1. Trimming removed 2 bases from V and 6 bases from J; junction bases left unmatched: 5. The CDR3 covers 14 residues. Germline lookup yields CDR1 ENHRY and CDR2 SYGVKD. The CDR3 bases are TGTGCCATCAGTGAGGCCGGACAGGGCGCTGAAGCTTTCTTT. Residues: CAISEAGQGAEAFF.

This sequence joins TRBV5-5 and TRBJ2-7; 13 bases align to TRBD2. The length of the CDR3 is 18 residues. The germline V gene has CDR1 SGHKS and CDR2 YYEKEE (reference sequence). With V trimmed by 1 base and J by 5 bases, 12 bases remained unmatched. The CDR3 reads CASSLSLAGGPLVHEQYF. In DNA, the CDR3 is TGTGCCAGCAGCTTGTCACTAGCGGGAGGGCCTTTGGTCCACGAGCAGTACTTC.

The chain combines TRBV4-2 with TRBJ2-2; TRBD1 agrees at 8 bases. The junction had 2 bases not matched to a gene; V was cut back by 2 bases and J by 3 bases. The CDR3 extends over 15 amino acids. Germline V gene data show CDR1 as LGHNA and CDR2 as YNFKEQ. The CDR3 is CASSQTDRDTGELFF. The CDR3 bases are TGTGCCAGCAGCCAAACGGACAGGGACACCGGGGAGCTGTTTTTT.

The rearrangement links TRBV2 to TRBJ1-1, with TRBD1 matching over 8 bases. Germline V gene lookup returns CDR1 SNHLY and CDR2 FYNNEI. This CDR3 comprises 13 residues. V was clipped by 7 bases and J by 7 bases; unmatched bases: 8. In DNA, the CDR3 is TGTGCCAGCAAAAGGGACAGGCTGGGTGAAGCTTTCTTT. It translates to CASKRDRLGEAFF.